This T cell receptor beta chain was sequenced during a study of CD8+CD57+ T cells in acquired aplastic anemia. As for the study in general: An average of approximately 3.2 ug of DNA was obtained from sorted CD4+ and CD8+ cells.

Patients selected for sequencing had displayed CD8+CD57+ cell expansion by flow cytometry. Study-wide findings and caveats: Patients and controls shared over 25 CD8+ CDR3 sequences, highly expressed in patients.

TCR beta VDJ combinations and CDR3 sequences were profiled from genomic DNA. TCRdb re-derived calls from the reads in MiXCR, one entry per CDR3 protein. Altogether 200,000 to 250,000 distinct CDR3 sequences are present, over 55% being singletons, with the ten largest covering roughly three fifths. Turning to this clonotype: Its specificity is not known.

The specimen was sorted CD4+, CD8+, or CD8+CD57+ T cells (not recorded which) from PBMCs. This clonotype originated in a human donor with aplastic anemia.

CDR3 region: CATSDSGGSVSDTQYF. DNA for the CDR3: TGTGCCACCAGTGACTCGGGTGGGAGTGTCTCAGATACGCAGTATTTT. The chain links TRBV24-1 to TRBJ2-3; D might be TRBD2 (5 bases). Looked up from germline, CDR1 is KGHDR and CDR2 is SFDVKD. Trimming took off 4 bases at V and 4 bases at J, with 17 bases between the two ends. The CDR3 length is 16 residues.